This note documents a single TCR beta chain sequence. Its antigen is undetermined. The record originates from a study of shared clonotypes between healthy human individuals. Overall study: Per donor, CD8 memory used one plate, CD8 naive used two, CD4 memory used three and CD4 naive used three. Study-wide points: Clonotype sharing among donors was thought likely to change with sequencing depth.

The naive CD8 fraction comprised CD45RO-negative cells positively selected for CCR7 and excluded terminally differentiated effector memory CD45RA+ cells. V lost 3 bases and J 2 bases, leaving 14 bases between the germline ends. Germline values: CDR1 MDHEN, CDR2 SYDVKM. There are 15 residues in the CDR3. Data came from immunoSEQ multiplex PCR; TCRdb stores just in-frame clones and leaves some out. The sample yields some 2,100,000 clones, around 93% seen once. This clonotype was obtained from a man younger than 35 in good health. Some clones in this sample may be carry-over from other donors' samples. The chain recombines TRBV28 with TRBJ2-7, with D uncertain. Sequences were obtained from naive CD8+ T cells from PBMCs. The CDR3 DNA sequence: TGTGCCAGCAGTTTTGGTTTGGACCAACCCTACGAGCAGTACTTC. Its protein is CASSFGLDQPYEQYF.